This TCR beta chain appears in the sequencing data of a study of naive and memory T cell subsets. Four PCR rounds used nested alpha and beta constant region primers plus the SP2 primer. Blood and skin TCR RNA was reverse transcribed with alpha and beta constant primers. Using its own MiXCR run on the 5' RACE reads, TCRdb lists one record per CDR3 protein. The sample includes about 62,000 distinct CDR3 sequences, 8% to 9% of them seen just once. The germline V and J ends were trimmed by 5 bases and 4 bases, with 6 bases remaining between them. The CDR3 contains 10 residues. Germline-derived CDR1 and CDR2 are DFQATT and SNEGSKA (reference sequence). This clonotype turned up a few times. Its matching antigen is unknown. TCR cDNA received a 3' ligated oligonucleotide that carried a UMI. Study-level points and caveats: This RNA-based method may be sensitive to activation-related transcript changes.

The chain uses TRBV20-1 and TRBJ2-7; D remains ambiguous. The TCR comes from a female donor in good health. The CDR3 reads CSAFSYEQYF. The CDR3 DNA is TGCAGTGCTTTTAGTTACGAGCAGTACTTC.